The 32 T cell receptor beta chains presented below share a single source sample, sequenced in a study of blood T cells in healthy people across ages. Next came a second PCR, run for roughly 6 to 11 cycles, which used a sample-barcoded 5' primer along with a J-beta primer mix. TCRdb analysed the 5' RACE reads with MiXCR anew, one entry per CDR3 protein. Here the sample spans 1.5 million to 2 million distinct CDR3 sequences, about 28% being singletons. Source material: blood. The receptors stem from a woman in her thirties in good health.

This clonotype appeared a few times. V and J are TRBV5-6 and TRBJ2-1; 12 bases align to TRBD2. Germline V gene lookup returns CDR1 SGHDT and CDR2 YYEEEE. The CDR3 length is 13 residues. J lost 12 bases, V lost 4 bases, and 5 bases had no gene match. The CDR3, as DNA: TGTGCCAGCAGCCGACTAGCGGGAGCAGGGCAGTTCTTC. This gives the protein CASSRLAGAGQFF. Variable domain in full (rest from reference TRBV5-6 and TRBJ2-1): DAGVTQSPTHLIKTRGQQVTLRCSPKSGHDTVSWYQQALGQGPQFIFQYYEEEERQRGNFPDRFSGHQFPNYSSELNVNALLLGDSALYLCASSRLAGAGQFFGPGTRLTVL.

This clonotype occurred once. The gene calls are TRBV6-2 or TRBV6-3 and TRBJ1-5; weak D call: TRBD1 (5 bases). The CDR3 consists of 16 residues. Germline V lookup: CDR1 MNHEY, CDR2 SVGEGT. The V and J ends lost 5 bases and 5 bases respectively, with 19 bases between them. The CDR3, as DNA: TGTGCCAGCAGTAAACTCCGACAGACCGACCATCAGCCCCAGCATTTT. This sequence encodes CASSKLRQTDHQPQHF.

The table lists this clonotype with a count of one. The rearrangement uses TRBV11-2 and TRBJ2-7; 7 nucleotides line up with TRBD2. The germline V gene has CDR1 SGHAT and CDR2 FQNNGV. This CDR3 region has 16 residues. V lost 0 bases and J lost 3; bases outside the gene matches: 8. Here the CDR3 DNA reads TGTGCCAGCAGCTTAGATAGGGCTAGCGGTATCTACGAGCAGTACTTC. Translating gives CASSLDRASGIYEQYF.

Regarding this clonotype: A much larger clonotype is one base distant, so this may be a read error. The J gene is TRBJ2-7, the V gene TRBV6-5; no reliable D call. Germline V gene sequence: CDR1 MNHEY, CDR2 SVGAGI. The CDR3 extends over 17 amino acids. V gave up 2 bases and J gave up 5 bases, with 22 bases separating them. CDR3 sequence (DNA): TGTGCCAGCAGTTACAATGGGAAACAGTTAGCTGACGACGAGCAGTACTTC. Protein: CASSYNGKQLADDEQYF.

Note on this clonotype: This clone may be a read error of a much larger clone one base away. The CDR3 coding sequence is TGTGCCGGCAGCTTAAGTGGGTTCTATGGCTACACCTTC. It translates to CAGSLSGFYGYTF. V and J are TRBV5-5 and TRBJ1-2; D is unresolved. Germline V gene sequence: CDR1 SGHKS, CDR2 YYEKEE (reference sequence). CDR3 length equals 13 residues.

This clonotype was seen only a few times. This rearrangement joins TRBV30 to TRBJ2-7; D is ambiguous. Germline-derived CDR1 and CDR2 are GTSNPN and SVGIG (reference sequence). V lost 1 base to trimming and J lost 6 bases, with 7 bases between them. CDR3 size: 11 residues. This CDR3 reads CAWSGGVEQYF. CDR3 in DNA: TGTGCCTGGAGTGGTGGGGTCGAGCAGTACTTC.

This chain connects TRBV9 to TRBJ2-5, with 8 positions matching TRBD2. Trimming at V came to 4 bases and at J to 1 base, leaving 15 bases not matched to a gene. Germline V gene lookup returns CDR1 SGDLS and CDR2 YYNGEE. This CDR3 region has 18 residues. Here the CDR3 reads CASSPRGGGGGIQETQYF. CDR3 DNA: TGTGCCAGCAGCCCGCGCGGCGGGGGCGGGGGGATCCAAGAGACCCAGTACTTC.

V gene TRBV28 combines with J gene TRBJ1-2; D is unclear. Germline V gives CDR1 MDHEN, CDR2 SYDVKM. The CDR3 sequence is 13 residues long. Trimming left V 4 bases short and J 8 bases short, with 14 bases between. CDR3 region: CASSYGPPKGYTF. The CDR3, as DNA: TGTGCCAGCAGTTACGGGCCCCCCAAGGGCTACACCTTC.

This clonotype was seen once. One junction end does not reproduce the germline sequence, and a read error may be involved. The genes are TRBV7-2 and TRBJ2-1, with TRBD2 identical over 9 bases. Germline V CDR1 and CDR2: SGHTA, FQGNSA. The CDR3 sequence is 16 residues long. The CDR3 protein is CASSFRGGAWGNEQFF. CDR3 nucleotides: TGTGCCAGTAGCTTTCGCGGGGGGGCGTGGGGGAATGAGCAGTTCTTC.

The V and J genes are TRBV7-7 and TRBJ2-1, with 9 nucleotides matching TRBD2. V shed 1 base and J 8 bases; nucleotides not matched to a gene: 6. Germline CDR1 and CDR2: SSHAT and FNYEAQ (reference sequence). This CDR3 is built from 15 residues. The CDR3 spells CASSLDGGRDDEQFF. As DNA, the CDR3 is TGTGCCAGCAGCTTAGACGGCGGGAGGGACGATGAGCAGTTCTTC.

The chain uses TRBV5-1 and TRBJ2-1, with 9 positions matching TRBD2. With V trimmed by 0 bases and J by 6 bases, 7 bases remained unmatched. CDR1 and CDR2 from the germline V gene are SGHRS and YFSETQ. CDR3 length equals 16 residues. The CDR3 DNA reads as TGCGCCAGCAGCTTGGCCGCGGGGGGGCCTCCCAATGAGCAGTTCTTC. Translated, it gives CASSLAAGGPPNEQFF.

V gene TRBV6-2 or TRBV6-3 combines with J gene TRBJ2-7; tentative D call: TRBD1 (5 bases). The CDR3 runs 16 residues. Germline values: CDR1 MNHEY, CDR2 SVGEGT. V lost 2 bases, J lost 2 bases, and 16 bases lay in between. The CDR3 sequence: CASSYPRDGDAYEQYF. DNA of the CDR3: TGTGCCAGCAGTTACCCCAGGGATGGAGACGCCTACGAGCAGTACTTC.

This clonotype appeared many times. This chain joins TRBV9 and TRBJ2-5, with TRBD1 matching over 8 bases. The J segment lost 1 base and the V segment lost 0 bases, leaving 2 bases of the junction unmatched. The CDR3 length is 15 residues. Germline V lookup: CDR1 SGDLS, CDR2 YYNGEE. The CDR3 region has the DNA TGTGCCAGCAGCGTAGGGACAGGGATCCAAGAGACCCAGTACTTC. This translates into CASSVGTGIQETQYF.

This clonotype has only one observation. The chain is built from TRBV9 and TRBJ2-1; 9 nucleotides agree with TRBD2. The CDR3 sequence is 16 residues long. With V trimmed by 0 bases and J by 6 bases, 7 bases remained unmatched. Germline CDR1 and CDR2: SGDLS and YYNGEE. The CDR3 protein is CASSVGPGREGNEQFF. DNA for the CDR3: TGTGCCAGCAGCGTAGGTCCGGGGCGGGAGGGCAATGAGCAGTTCTTC.

This rearrangement joins TRBV10-3 to TRBJ1-1; tentatively, D is TRBD1 (5 bases). The CDR3 contains 14 residues. V lost 5 bases to trimming and J lost 2 bases, with 12 bases between them. CDR1 is ENHRY and CDR2 is SYGVKD in the germline V gene. The DNA of the CDR3 is TGTGCCATCAGTCCGACAGCCATTAACACTGAAGCTTTCTTT. It yields the protein CAISPTAINTEAFF.

The chain links TRBV6-6 to TRBJ1-1; no definite D call. The CDR3 sequence is 14 residues long. CDR1 is MNHNY, CDR2 SVGAGI, per germline (reference sequence). Trimming took off 0 bases at V and 8 bases at J, with 13 bases between the two ends. This CDR3 is CASSYSSVRIEAFF. The CDR3 DNA sequence: TGTGCCAGCAGTTACTCGAGTGTCCGGATAGAAGCTTTCTTT.

This chain uses TRBV6-2 or TRBV6-3 with TRBJ2-7; D remains unclear. The J call is in doubt because the DNA end fits TRBJ2-5 better. The CDR3 is made up of 14 amino acids. Germline V lookup: CDR1 MNHEY, CDR2 SVGEGT. The DNA of the CDR3 is TGTGCCAGCACCCCGAGAGGCCTTCGGGAGACCCAGTACTTC. Protein product: CASTPRGLRETQYF.

The chain is built from TRBV29-1 and TRBJ1-1; TRBD1 agrees at 7 bases. This CDR3 has 13 residues. V lost 4 bases, J lost 1 base, and 3 bases stayed unmatched. Germline V lookup: CDR1 SQVTM, CDR2 ANQGSEA. The CDR3 DNA sequence: TGCAGCGTTGTAGGGGGCCCGAACACTGAAGCTTTCTTT. This gives the protein CSVVGGPNTEAFF.

This chain uses TRBV3-1 with TRBJ1-6; no clear D gene. V was shortened by 7 bases and J by 7 bases, with 11 bases between the two germline ends. Germline V gives CDR1 LGHDT, CDR2 YNNKEL (reference sequence). This CDR3 region has 13 residues. Here the CDR3 DNA reads TGTGCCAGCACAGCGTCGGGGAATTCACCCCTCCACTTT. Its protein product is CASTASGNSPLHF.

V usage is TRBV20-1 and J usage is TRBJ2-1; no firm D call. Germline CDR1 is DFQATT and CDR2 is SNEGSKA (reference sequence). The CDR3 has 15 residues. Between the trimmed V and J ends, which lost 1 base and 0 bases, there was a span of 10 bases. The CDR3 coding sequence is TGCAGTGCTAGAGGGGGTCCGAGCTCCTACAATGAGCAGTTCTTC. Residues: CSARGGPSSYNEQFF.

The gene calls are TRBV6-1 and TRBJ2-1; the D gene is possibly TRBD1 (6 bases). Per the germline V gene, CDR1 is MNHNS and CDR2 is SASEGT. The ends were cut back, 9 bases at V and 5 bases at J, with 20 bases in the middle. CDR3 length: 15 residues. The CDR3 DNA reads as TGTGCCAGTCTGTCCCGGGACATTTACAACAATGAGCAGTTCTTC. Amino acids: CASLSRDIYNNEQFF.

This clonotype was seen ten or more times. The gene calls are TRBV19 and TRBJ2-1, with TRBD2 matching 7 bases. The CDR3 totals 16 residues. V dropped 5 bases and J dropped 0; count of bases not matched to a gene: 7. CDR1 is LNHDA and CDR2 is SQIVND in the germline V gene (reference sequence). The CDR3 nucleotides are TGTGCCAGTAGTCCCACCCGGGGGGTCTCCTACAATGAGCAGTTCTTC. Its protein is CASSPTRGVSYNEQFF.

To note about this clonotype: The junction and the germline gene differ at one end; a read error may be behind it. The chain combines TRBV5-1 with TRBJ2-1; 8 bases map to TRBD2. The CDR3 is made up of 17 amino acids. Germline CDR1 SGHRS, CDR2 YFSETQ. The CDR3 sequence: CASSLDGGGSSHNEQFF. The CDR3 DNA reads as TGCGCCAGCAGCTTGGATGGCGGGGGGAGCTCCCACAATGAGCAGTTCTTC. The full variable domain, in which reference TRBV5-1 and TRBJ2-1 provide the parts outside the CDR3, is KAGVTQTPRYLIKTRGQQVTLSCSPISGHRSVSWYQQTPGQGLQFLFEYFSETQRNKGNFPGRFSGRQFSNSRSEMNVSTLELGDSALYLCASSLDGGGSSHNEQFFGPGTRLTVL.

This clonotype appeared many times. The chain carries TRBV11-1 and TRBJ2-6; either TRBD1 or TRBD2 may supply D (5 bases each). Looked up from germline, CDR1 is SGHAT and CDR2 is FQDESV (reference sequence). This CDR3 contains 17 residues. Trimming took 5 bases from V and 0 from J, leaving 14 bases between them. Here the CDR3 DNA reads TGTGCCAGCAGCCCCGGGACGGGGAGCTCTGGGGCCAACGTCCTGACTTTC. Protein product: CASSPGTGSSGANVLTF.

This clonotype was recorded many times. This sequence joins TRBV7-2 and TRBJ2-5, with 8 bases fitting TRBD1. The junction had 9 bases not matched to a gene; V was cut back by 5 bases and J by 7 bases. Per the germline V gene, CDR1 is SGHTA and CDR2 is FQGNSA. CDR3 length: 14 amino acids. In DNA form, the CDR3 reads TGTGCCAGCAGCGTAACCCAGGGGGCGGGGACCCAGTACTTC. This codes for CASSVTQGAGTQYF.

This clonotype was detected ten times or more. J is TRBJ1-5 and V is TRBV10-3, with unresolved D. This CDR3 comprises 13 residues. Trimming removed 4 bases at V and 2 bases at J, with 6 bases between. Per germline, CDR1 ENHRY and CDR2 SYGVKD. The CDR3, as DNA: TGTGCCATCAGTGGAGCAGGCAATCAGCCCCAGCATTTT. It codes for CAISGAGNQPQHF.

This chain links TRBV12-3 or TRBV12-4 with TRBJ2-3; 11 bases are a match to TRBD2. CDR3 length: 17 residues. Trimming at V came to 5 bases and at J to 4 bases, leaving 11 bases not matched to a gene. CDR3 protein: CASSGDHTSGSADTQYF. The CDR3 DNA sequence: TGTGCCAGCAGTGGGGACCATACTAGCGGGAGTGCAGATACGCAGTATTTT.

CDR3 protein: CASGLEGVGNQPQHF. The CDR3 bases are TGTGCTAGTGGTTTGGAGGGAGTGGGCAATCAGCCCCAGCATTTT. This rearrangement joins TRBV12-5 to TRBJ1-5, with D uncertain. The length of the CDR3 is 15 residues. Germline V lookup: CDR1 LGHNT, CDR2 FRNRAP. Deletions cut 1 base from V and 2 bases from J, with 9 bases between.

This clonotype was detected only a few times. The V gene is TRBV11-2, the J gene TRBJ1-1; D remains unclear. V gave up 5 bases and J gave up 11 bases, with 15 bases separating them. The CDR3 covers 12 residues. Germline loops: CDR1 SGHAT, CDR2 FQNNGV. The CDR3 nucleotides are TGTGCCAGCAGCACCGATTCGCCGATGGCTTTCTTT. It is translated as CASSTDSPMAFF.

V and J are TRBV5-1 and TRBJ1-6, with 7 bases identical to TRBD1. The V and J ends lost 0 bases and 0 bases, in that order; junction bases with no gene match: 3. The V gene's germline CDR1 is SGHRS and CDR2 YFSETQ. The CDR3 length is 17 residues. The chain's CDR3 is CASSLEGASSYNSPLHF. CDR3 nucleotide sequence: TGCGCCAGCAGCTTGGAGGGGGCGAGCTCCTATAATTCACCCCTCCACTTT. The complete variable domain, with remaining parts taken from reference TRBV5-1 and TRBJ1-6, reads KAGVTQTPRYLIKTRGQQVTLSCSPISGHRSVSWYQQTPGQGLQFLFEYFSETQRNKGNFPGRFSGRQFSNSRSEMNVSTLELGDSALYLCASSLEGASSYNSPLHFGNGTRLTVT.

Only a few counts were recorded for this clonotype. This chain connects TRBV6-6 to TRBJ1-6; TRBD1 matches at 7 bases. J was trimmed by 1 base and V by 6 bases; bases with no gene match: 3. The CDR3 contains 15 residues. Germline V CDR1 and CDR2: MNHNY, SVGAGI (reference sequence). The CDR3 nucleotides are TGTGCCAGCAGGGCAGGGGGTTCCTATAATTCACCCCTCCACTTT. Protein product: CASRAGGSYNSPLHF.

This clonotype turned up a few times. The V call is TRBV20-1, the J call TRBJ2-5; TRBD2 might be the D (7 bases). The DNA end is more similar to TRBJ2-7, so the J call may be wrong. The CDR3 spans 14 residues. In germline, CDR1 is DFQATT, CDR2 SNEGSKA (reference sequence). CDR3 sequence (DNA): TGCAGTGCTAGGACCGGGGGGCAGGGCTACGAGCAGTACTTC. Its translation is CSARTGGQGYEQYF.